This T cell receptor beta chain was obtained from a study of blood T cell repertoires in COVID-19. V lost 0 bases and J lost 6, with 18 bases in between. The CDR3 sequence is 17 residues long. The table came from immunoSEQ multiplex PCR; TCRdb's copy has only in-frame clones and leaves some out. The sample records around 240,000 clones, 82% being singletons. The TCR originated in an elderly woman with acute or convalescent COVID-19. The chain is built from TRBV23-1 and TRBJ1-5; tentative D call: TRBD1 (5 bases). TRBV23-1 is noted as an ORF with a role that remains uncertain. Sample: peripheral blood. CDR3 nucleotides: TGCGCCAGCAGTCAATCAATACGCAGGGCCATAGGTCAGCCCCAGCATTTT. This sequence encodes CASSQSIRRAIGQPQHF.